The present TCR beta chain was sequenced within a study of cytomegalovirus exposure and HLA in healthy donors. Findings and limits, study-wide: Immune exposure information available was restricted to CMV serostatus. Later on, an analysis showed TCR association rates differing by HLA locus, with DRB1 the most and HLA-C the fewest. Generally TCR sequences proved uncommon, though certain public TCRs appeared in numerous donors.

PCR involved 60 Vbeta and 13 Jbeta primers. Sequencing used immunoSEQ multiplex PCR; TCRdb keeps in-frame clones, though not all of them. The repertoire includes approximately 150,000 clones, roughly 75% of them detected once, and 4% to 5.5% sits in the top ten. Regarding this clone: The antigen is unknown.

Healthy individuals who donated bone marrow served as the donors. Trimming cost V 6 bases and J 2 bases, with 8 bases left between them. The CDR3 covers 12 residues. CDR1 is MNHNS and CDR2 is SASEGT in the germline V gene. The receptor comes from a male donor in good health and CMV-seronegative. Material: PBMCs. The chain couples TRBV6-1 to TRBJ2-7; D is possibly TRBD2 (5 bases). Here the CDR3 DNA reads TGTGCCAGCAGCGCCGGGACCTACGAGCAGTACTTC. It is translated as CASSAGTYEQYF.